One sample yielded the 6 T cell receptor beta chains listed below, sequenced in a study of blood T cell repertoires in COVID-19. TCRdb keeps only in-frame clones here, not all; method: immunoSEQ multiplex PCR. The sample shows tens of thousands of clones, 65% to 85% of them seen only once. The sequencing input was peripheral blood. The receptors here all came from a man between 65 and 85 years old with COVID-19, enrolled during active disease.

The V gene is TRBV7-3, the J gene TRBJ1-4, with D hard to call. The V gene lost 1 base and the J gene lost 4 bases, with 10 bases spanning the gap. Per germline, CDR1 SGHTA and CDR2 FQGTGA. CDR3 size: 15 residues. The DNA for the CDR3 is TGTGCCAGCAGCTTAAGTTCAGGATATAATGAAAAACTGTTTTTT. Its protein is CASSLSSGYNEKLFF.

The CDR3 is CASSYPGLLRGQPQHF. The CDR3 nucleotides read TGTGCCAGCAGTTACCCCGGGCTCCTCAGGGGTCAGCCCCAGCATTTT. The rearrangement joins TRBV6-2 or TRBV6-3 to TRBJ1-5; D perhaps matches TRBD1 (6 bases). With 2 bases removed from V and 6 bases from J, the gap between germline ends came to 17 bases. This CDR3 is built from 16 residues. The germline gives CDR1 MNHEY, CDR2 SVGEGT.

The V call is TRBV4-1, the J call TRBJ1-5, with a possible D match to TRBD1 (6 bases). With 4 bases removed from V and 2 bases from J, the gap between germline ends came to 18 bases. The CDR3 runs to 17 residues. Germline loops: CDR1 MGHRA, CDR2 YSYEKL. The CDR3 here is CASSPHYQTGGNQPQHF. The CDR3 DNA sequence: TGCGCCAGCAGCCCCCACTACCAGACAGGAGGCAATCAGCCCCAGCATTTT.

Ten or more counts support this clone. The rearrangement links TRBV7-8 to TRBJ2-1; 9 positions agree with TRBD2. The V segment lost 1 base and the J segment 7 bases; nucleotides outside the gene matches: 8. The CDR3 runs 16 residues. Germline V gene sequence: CDR1 SGHVS, CDR2 FQNEAQ. In DNA form, the CDR3 reads TGTGCCAGCAGCTTAGGGCGGCGGGGGGGCTTTAATGAGCAGTTCTTC. Amino acid sequence: CASSLGRRGGFNEQFF.

The rearrangement uses TRBV7-9 and TRBJ2-2, with 9 positions matching TRBD2. V was pared by 2 bases and J by 6 bases, with 4 bases of the junction left unmatched. The CDR3 covers 15 residues. Germline CDR1 is SEHNR and CDR2 is FQNEAQ (reference sequence). The chain's CDR3 is CASSLSGLAAGELFF. The DNA of the CDR3 is TGTGCCAGCAGCTTATCGGGACTAGCCGCCGGGGAGCTGTTTTTT. Variable domain in full (rest from reference TRBV7-9 and TRBJ2-2): DTGVSQNPRHKITKRGQNVTFRCDPISEHNRLYWYRQTLGQGPEFLTYFQNEAQLEKSRLLSDRFSAERPKGSFSTLEIQRTEQGDSAMYLCASSLSGLAAGELFFGEGSRLTVL.

The chain uses TRBV10-3 and TRBJ1-6, with 8 bases fitting TRBD1. The CDR3 contains 14 residues. CDR1 and CDR2 (germline): ENHRY, SYGVKD. With 6 bases clipped from V and 7 bases from J, the junction kept 5 bases outside the gene matches. The CDR3 DNA is TGTGCCATCAGCGTGGACAGGGTCAATTCACCCCTCCACTTT. It translates to CAISVDRVNSPLHF.